Below, one TCR beta chain is given with its context. Its antigen is unknown. Per-base quality was not reported, and no clone a single base away is much larger than it. The junction shows trimming of 4 bases on V and 2 bases on J, plus 15 bases between the germline ends. The germline V gene provides CDR1 SGDLS and CDR2 YYNGEE. Including cysteine and phenylalanine, the CDR3 has 16 amino acids. Left in the record is the CDR3 DNA by itself, 48 bases read in frame from the first base. The library was produced with the immunoSEQ multiplex PCR assay. Rearranged TCR beta chain sequences were amplified using the hsTCRB Kit according to the manufacturer's protocol. TCRB libraries were sequenced on an Illumina MiSeq. The paper's data handling went like this. Demultiplexing, trimming and gene mapping were performed with the kit vendor's proprietary platform. Entries here come from immuneACCESS through TCRdb and include only in-frame sequences with V and J called. Some clones fail to appear in such tables; in the studies checked, an unresolved V gene covers under half of the shortfall, and the cause of the remainder is unknown. The D gene and trimming were derived from the DNA, and the V and J assignments and clone size from that table. This sample lists around 54,000 clones; 75% to 90% were detected once. The ten largest clones add up to about 1.3% of the sample.

The time point label, as the study defines it: week 23, last vaccination. A 20-mer mutant IDH1 peptide at 300 micrograms in Montanide made up each vaccine dose, which was injected subcutaneously together with topical imiquimod. All donors had newly diagnosed IDH1-mutant astrocytomas of WHO grade 3 or 4 that showed loss of nuclear ATRX. The samples were drawn from NOA16, a multicentre, single-arm, open-label phase I trial in Germany that tested a mutant IDH1 peptide vaccine in humans for the first time. The DNeasy Blood and Tissue Kit was used to extract genomic DNA from EDTA blood for TCRB sequencing. The data derive from a study of a mutant IDH1 vaccine in newly diagnosed glioma (dated by TCRdb to about 2021). As for the study more broadly: Patients received eight vaccinations in weeks 1, 3, 5, 7, 11, 15, 19 and 23, corresponding to visits V03 through V10. Of the approximately 30 treated patients, about 60% were male and about 40% were female, and the mean age was 40.4 years. Peripheral blood was drawn at six visits: V03 (baseline), V05, V07, V10, V12 and V13. Vaccination began 4-6 weeks after radiotherapy alone, or alongside temozolomide cycles in the chemotherapy-containing groups. Longitudinal TCRB deep sequencing was performed for about 25 treated patients wherever samples were available for exploratory analyses. Before enrollment, patients had received standard therapy of radiotherapy alone, temozolomide alone, or radiochemotherapy with temozolomide; most received the combination.

The study at large found these results: Pseudoprogression seemed to be unrelated to changes in the top peripheral T cell clonotypes found by TCRB sequencing. It was noted by the authors that analyses of patient blood samples could not be reproduced owing to sample limitations. Immune responses induced by the vaccine were seen in about 93% of patients across multiple MHC alleles. Selection of PBMC samples for TCRB deep sequencing was based on availability.

This chain is built from TRBV9 and TRBJ2-2; TRBD2 is a possible D gene, resting on 6 matching bases. This receptor was obtained from a man in his forties or fifties with glioma. The source material was PBMCs, sampled from a glioma patient whose treatment included an IDH1 peptide vaccine. The CDR3 corresponds to CASSLTGGSNTGELFF. The nucleotide sequence reads as follows: TGTGCCAGCAGCCTGACCGGAGGGAGCAACACCGGGGAGCTGTTTTTT.